This TCR beta chain was profiled in a study of CD8 T cells in ankylosing spondylitis. Study-level points and caveats: The study identified a TCR beta motif of fewer than 10 highly homologous variants that appeared characteristic of ankylosing spondylitis blood. Significant enrichment of disease-linked clones was reported in matched ankylosing spondylitis synovial fluid. Disease-linked clones displayed a CD8+ phenotype and appeared relatively rarely in peripheral blood.

TCRdb fed the 5' RACE reads into MiXCR, producing one record per CDR3 protein. The sample includes some 23,000 distinct CDR3 sequences, just over 2.5% seen only once; the top ten take approximately 7.5%. This CDR3 spans 17 amino acids. At least ten counts were recorded for this clonotype. Its antigen is as yet unknown. The receptor comes from a female donor with ankylosing spondylitis or in good health (not recorded which). The J gene is TRBJ2-3, the V gene TRBV21-1; the table's D gene call, TRBD1, was not cross checked with the DNA. TRBV21-1 is a documented pseudogene. The sample taken for sequencing was blood, either unsorted or a sorted T cell fraction (not recorded which). The CDR3: CASSQKTNRASTDTQYF. The CDR3 DNA is TGTGCCAGCAGCCAAAAAACCAACAGGGCGAGCACAGATACGCAGTATTTT.